A single T cell receptor (beta chain) is shown here with its context. Its antigen is currently unknown. This specimen comes from a study of T cell repertoires in cytomegalovirus infection. The CDR3 loop spans 15 amino acids. CDR1 and CDR2 (germline): MDHEN, SYDVKM. V was pared by 6 bases and J by 0 bases, with 6 bases of the junction left unmatched. From the reads, TCRdb called clonotypes with MiXCR, one entry per CDR3 protein. The repertoire has hundreds of thousands of distinct CDR3 sequences, roughly 31% of them found once; the top ten carry about 14%. The chain has TRBV28 and TRBJ2-5; 8 bases are a match to TRBD1. Sequenced here: cultured CD8+ T cells from PBMCs, sampled from culture after CMV antigen stimulation. The sequence was obtained from a human donor in good health (CMV status not recorded). Some clones in this sample may be carry-over from other donors' samples. The CDR3 bases are TGTGCCAGCAGCTGGACAGGGATGTACCAAGAGACCCAGTACTTC. Translating it yields CASSWTGMYQETQYF.